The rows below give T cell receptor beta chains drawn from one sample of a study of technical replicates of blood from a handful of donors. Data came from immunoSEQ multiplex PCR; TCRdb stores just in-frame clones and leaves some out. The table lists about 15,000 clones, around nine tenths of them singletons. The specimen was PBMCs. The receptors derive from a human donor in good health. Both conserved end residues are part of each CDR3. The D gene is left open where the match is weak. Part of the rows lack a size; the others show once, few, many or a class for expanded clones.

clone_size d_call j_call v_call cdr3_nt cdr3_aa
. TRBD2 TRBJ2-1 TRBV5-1 TGCGCCAGCTTACATGGGGCGGGAGGGCCGAGATTCAATGAGCAGTTCTTC CASLHGAGGPRFNEQFF
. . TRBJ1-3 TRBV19 TGTGCCAGTAGAATACAGGGATCTGGAAACACCATATATTTT CASRIQGSGNTIYF
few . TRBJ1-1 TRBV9 TGTGCCAGCAGCGTAAGCTCCTTGGTCACTGAAGCTTTCTTT CASSVSSLVTEAFF
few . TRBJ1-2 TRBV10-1 TGCGCCAGCAGTCCGACAGCGGGGTATGGCTACACCTTC CASSPTAGYGYTF
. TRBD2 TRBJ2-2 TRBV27 TGTGCCAGCAGTTTATTAGCGGGAGTGGCGGGGGAGCTGTTTTTT CASSLLAGVAGELFF
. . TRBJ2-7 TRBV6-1 TGTGCCAGCAGTGAGGTCCGGGTCTCCTACGAGCAGTACTTC CASSEVRVSYEQYF
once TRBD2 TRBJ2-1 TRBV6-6 TGTGCCAGCAGTAGAGCGGGAGTACTGGGCTATGAGCAGTTCTTC CASSRAGVLGYEQFF
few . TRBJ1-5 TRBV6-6 TGTGCCAGCAGTTACGGTCAGTATAGCAATCAGCCCCAGCATTTT CASSYGQYSNQPQHF
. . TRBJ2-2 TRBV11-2 TGTGCCAGCAGCCCCGACAGGACGAACACCGGGGAGCTGTTTTTT CASSPDRTNTGELFF
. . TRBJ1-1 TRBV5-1 TGCGCCAGCAGCTCCCAGGGGCACACTGAAGCTTTCTTT CASSSQGHTEAFF
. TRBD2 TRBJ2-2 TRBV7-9 TGTGCCAGCAGACCGGGACTAGCTAACACCGGGGAGCTGTTTTTT CASRPGLANTGELFF
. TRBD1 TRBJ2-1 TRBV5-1 TGCGCCAGCAGCTTGGCGCCCGGGACAGGGGCGAATGAGCAGTTCTTC CASSLAPGTGANEQFF
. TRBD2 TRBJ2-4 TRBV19 TGTGCCAGTCGGCGGGGAGATACTAGCGTCGACATTCAGTACTTC CASRRGDTSVDIQYF
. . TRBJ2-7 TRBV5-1 TGCGCCAGCAGCTTGCTGCCTAGCGAGTCCTACGAGCAGTACTTC CASSLLPSESYEQYF
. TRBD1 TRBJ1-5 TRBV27 TGTGCCAGCAGTTTATCGAATCCAGGGGGTGCGGCGCAGCCCCAGCATTTT CASSLSNPGGAAQPQHF
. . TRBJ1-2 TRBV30 TGTGCCTGGAGGGCGGGAGAGGGGGGATTGTATGGCTACACCTTC CAWRAGEGGLYGYTF
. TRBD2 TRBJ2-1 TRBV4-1 TGCGCCAGCAGCCGAAGCGGGTCTAGCGGGCTAGGTTCTGAGAATGAGCAGTTCTTC CASSRSGSSGLGSENEQFF
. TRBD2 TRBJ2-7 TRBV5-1 TGCGCCAGCCGAATAGCGGGAGGGGTCTACGAGCAGTACTTC CASRIAGGVYEQYF
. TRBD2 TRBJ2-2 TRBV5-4 TGTGCCAGCAGCGTTTCCGGGACTATTAACACCGGGGAGCTGTTTTTT CASSVSGTINTGELFF
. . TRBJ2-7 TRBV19 TGTGCCAGTAGTACCGGGACATCAACTTACGAGCAGTACTTC CASSTGTSTYEQYF
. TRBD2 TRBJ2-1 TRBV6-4 TGTGCCAGCAGTCGGGAGGAAGGCTCCTACAATGAGCAGTTCTTC CASSREEGSYNEQFF
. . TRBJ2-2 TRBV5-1 TGCGCCAGCAGCTTAACGGAAACAGGCGACACCGGGGAGCTGTTTTTT CASSLTETGDTGELFF
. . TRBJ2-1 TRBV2 TGTGCCAGCAGTGGGGTAGAAAAGCGGTTCTTC CASSGVEKRFF
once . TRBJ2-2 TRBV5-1 TGCGCCAGCAGTGGGGCGGCCGCGAACACCGGGGAGCTGTTTTTT CASSGAAANTGELFF
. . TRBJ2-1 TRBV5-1 TGCGCCAGCAGCCCTAGGGACTCGGGGAGTGAGCAGTTCTTC CASSPRDSGSEQFF
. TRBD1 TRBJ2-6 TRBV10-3 TGTGCCATCAGTATGGGACAGCTTAACTCTGGGGCCAACGTCCTGACTTTC CAISMGQLNSGANVLTF
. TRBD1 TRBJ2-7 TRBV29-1 TGCAGCGTGATGACAGGGGACTCCTACGAGCAGTACTTC CSVMTGDSYEQYF
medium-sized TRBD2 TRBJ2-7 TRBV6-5 TGTGCCAGCGGACATAGCGGGGGGCTCGGCGAGCAGTACTTC CASGHSGGLGEQYF
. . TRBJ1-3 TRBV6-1 TGTGCCAGCAAACAGGACGGAAACACCATATATTTT CASKQDGNTIYF
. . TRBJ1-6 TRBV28 TGTGCCAGCAGTTTGTCTGGGGCAAGGAATTCACCCCTCCACTTT CASSLSGARNSPLHF
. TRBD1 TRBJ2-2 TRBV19 TGTGCCAGTTTCACAGGGGATCACACCGGGGAGCTGTTTTTT CASFTGDHTGELFF
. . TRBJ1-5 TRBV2 TGTGCCAGCAGTGCTGAAGGACAAATCAATCAGCCCCAGCATTTT CASSAEGQINQPQHF
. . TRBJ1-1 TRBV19 TGTGCCAGTAGTATGGCCAGGTATTGGGACATGAACACTGAAGCTTTCTTT CASSMARYWDMNTEAFF
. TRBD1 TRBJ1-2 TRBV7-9 TGTGCCAGCAGCTTGGGACAGGGGCGGAACTATGGCTACACCTTC CASSLGQGRNYGYTF
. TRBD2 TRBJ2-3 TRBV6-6 TGTGCCAGCAGCCGCGGGACTAACTCCTATACGCAGTATTTT CASSRGTNSYTQYF
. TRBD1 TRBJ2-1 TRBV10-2 TGCGCCAGCAGTGAAGGGGACAGCTACAATGAGCAGTTCTTC CASSEGDSYNEQFF
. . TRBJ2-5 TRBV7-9 TGTGCCAGCAGCAAACAACTAGAAGTACAAGAGACCCAGTACTTC CASSKQLEVQETQYF
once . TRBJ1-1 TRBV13 TGTGCCAGCAGCCCCAGGAACACTGAAGCTTTCTTT CASSPRNTEAFF
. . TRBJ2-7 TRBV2 TGTGCCAGCAGAGGGGGGGTTCTCGAGCAGTACTTC CASRGGVLEQYF
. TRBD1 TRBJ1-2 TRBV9 TGTGCCAGCAGCGTAGGGACAGGGGGAACGTATGGCTACACCTTC CASSVGTGGTYGYTF
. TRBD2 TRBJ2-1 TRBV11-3 TGTGCCAGCAGCTTAGGACTAGCGGCCTACAATGAGCAGTTCTTC CASSLGLAAYNEQFF
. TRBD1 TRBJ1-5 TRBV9 TGTGCCAGCAGCAACAGGGGTGGGGATCAGCCCCAGCATTTT CASSNRGGDQPQHF
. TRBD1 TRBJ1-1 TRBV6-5 TGTGCCAGCACTACAGCGACAGGGGCGGACACTGAAGCTTTCTTT CASTTATGADTEAFF
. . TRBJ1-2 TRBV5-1 TGCGCCAGCAGCTTGGACGGAGACTATGGCTACACCTTC CASSLDGDYGYTF
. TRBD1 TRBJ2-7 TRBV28 TGTGCCAGCAGTTTAGGGACAGGGAGGAACGAGCAGTACTTC CASSLGTGRNEQYF
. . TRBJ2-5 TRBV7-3 TGTGCCAGCAGCTTACCAGGGGCAGGGGAGACCCAGTACTTC CASSLPGAGETQYF
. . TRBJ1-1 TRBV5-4 TGTGCCAGCAGCTTGGAGGGCAGGGGCTCTCGGGGGAACACTGAAGCTTTCTTT CASSLEGRGSRGNTEAFF
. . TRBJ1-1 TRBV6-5 TGTGCCAGCAGTTACTTGGCCCACACTGAAGCTTTCTTT CASSYLAHTEAFF
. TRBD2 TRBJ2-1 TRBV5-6 TGTGCCAGCAGCTCCGATCTAGCGGGAGTGGTCAATGAGCAGTTCTTC CASSSDLAGVVNEQFF
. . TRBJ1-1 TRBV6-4 TGTGCCAGCAGCGCTGGAGGGAAAGCTTTCTTT CASSAGGKAFF
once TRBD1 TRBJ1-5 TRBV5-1 TGCGCCAGCAGTATAGGGACAGAGAATCAGCCCCAGCATTTT CASSIGTENQPQHF
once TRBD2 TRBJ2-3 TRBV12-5 TGTGCTAGTGCCAGATATAGCGGGATCCTCGCCACAGATACGCAGTATTTT CASARYSGILATDTQYF
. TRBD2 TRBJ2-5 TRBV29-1 TGCAGCGTTGAACTTGCGGGAGCGGAGACCCAGTACTTC CSVELAGAETQYF
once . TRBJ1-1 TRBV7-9 TGTGCCAGCAGCTTTGGAGGGATGAACACTGAAGCTTTCTTT CASSFGGMNTEAFF
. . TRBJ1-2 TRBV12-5 TGTGCTAGTGGTTTGGTCGGGGTGGCTGGCTACACCTTC CASGLVGVAGYTF